Shown below are 16 T cell receptor beta chains from a single sample sequenced in a study of T cell responses to AZD1222 COVID-19 vaccine. The protocol was immunoSEQ multiplex PCR, while the TCRdb copy is restricted to in-frame clones and leaves out a portion. In the table there are 100,000 to 140,000 clones, 89% of which are singletons. Sequencing was performed on peripheral blood, taken on day 0 of AZD1222 vaccination. These receptors were obtained from an adult in good health.

This clone was observed a handful of times. The chain carries TRBV7-2 and TRBJ2-3; TRBD2 agrees at 11 bases. Germline V lookup: CDR1 SGHTA, CDR2 FQGNSA. CDR3 length: 17 amino acids. Germline trimming cut 3 bases from V and 4 bases from J; bases unmatched to any gene: 9. The DNA for the CDR3 is TGTGCCAGCAGCTTTACGGTACTAGCGGGAGCAGCAGATACGCAGTATTTT. Translation gives CASSFTVLAGAADTQYF.

This clone was observed a single time. The chain links TRBV5-5 to TRBJ2-7; 7 bases map to TRBD1. This CDR3 is 12 amino acids long. Trimming took 3 bases from V and 4 from J; bases not matched to a gene: 1. Germline V gene data show CDR1 as SGHKS and CDR2 as YYEKEE (reference sequence). The DNA for the CDR3 is TGTGCCAGCAGCTCACAGGGGTACGAGCAGTACTTC. Encoded protein: CASSSQGYEQYF.

The chain joins TRBV9 to TRBJ1-2; D is perhaps TRBD1 (5 bases). Germline-derived CDR1 and CDR2 are SGDLS and YYNGEE. With 0 bases removed from V and 4 bases from J, the gap between germline ends came to 13 bases. This CDR3 is 15 amino acids long. The CDR3 DNA reads as TGTGCCAGCAGCGTAGAACCGGGACGGAGCTATGGCTACACCTTC. It yields the protein CASSVEPGRSYGYTF. Using reference TRBV9 and TRBJ1-2 for the parts outside the CDR3, the full variable domain is DSGVTQTPKHLITATGQRVTLRCSPRSGDLSVYWYQQSLDQGLQFLIQYYNGEERAKGNILERFSAQQFPDLHSELNLSSLELGDSALYFCASSVEPGRSYGYTFGSGTRLTVV.

This chain connects TRBV11-3 to TRBJ1-2; D remains ambiguous. Germline-derived CDR1 and CDR2 are SGHNT and YENEEA. The CDR3 length is 14 residues. The V end lost 10 bases, the J end lost 6 bases, and 21 bases lay between the germline ends. The CDR3 region is CATQRDSGSDGYTF. CDR3 coding DNA: TGTGCCACCCAGAGAGATAGCGGGAGCGATGGCTACACCTTC.

This sequence joins TRBV9 and TRBJ1-5; no reliable D call. CDR1 is SGDLS and CDR2 is YYNGEE in the germline V gene. There are 14 residues in the CDR3. With 3 bases removed from V and 2 bases from J, the gap between germline ends came to 9 bases. The CDR3 protein is CASSALGGNQPQHF. In DNA form, the CDR3 reads TGTGCCAGCAGCGCCTTGGGAGGCAATCAGCCCCAGCATTTT.

The genes are TRBV5-5 and TRBJ1-4; D might be TRBD1 (6 bases). Germline V lookup: CDR1 SGHKS, CDR2 YYEKEE (reference sequence). The CDR3 extends over 15 amino acids. Trimming removed 6 bases from V and 4 bases from J, with 16 bases in between. CDR3 loop: CASTPGGGVNEKLFF. CDR3 nucleotide sequence: TGTGCCAGCACCCCCGGGGGGGGCGTTAATGAAAAACTGTTTTTT.

The chain has TRBV13 and TRBJ2-2, with 8 bases identical to TRBD1. The CDR3 consists of 16 residues. Per germline, CDR1 PRHDT and CDR2 FYEKMQ (reference sequence). The V gene end was trimmed by 1 base and the J gene end by 3 bases; junction bases not matched to a gene: 4. The CDR3 nucleotides read TGTGCCAGCAGCTTAGCGCGGACAGGGCACACCGGGGAGCTGTTTTTT. It codes for CASSLARTGHTGELFF.

V usage is TRBV6-1 and J usage is TRBJ1-6; possibly TRBD1 for D (6 bases). The germline V gene has CDR1 MNHNS and CDR2 SASEGT. V shed 4 bases and J shed 0 bases, with 10 bases lying between them. The CDR3 covers 16 residues. This CDR3 reads CASSALQGSYNSPLHF. The CDR3 region has the DNA TGTGCCAGCAGTGCCCTACAGGGCTCCTATAATTCACCCCTCCACTTT.

The rearrangement uses TRBV7-2 and TRBJ2-3; 8 bases are shared with TRBD2. V was clipped by 2 bases and J by 1 base; unmatched bases: 2. This CDR3 region has 15 residues. CDR1 is SGHTA, CDR2 FQGNSA, per germline. The CDR3, as DNA: TGTGCCAGCAGCTTACGGGAGGGACGCACAGATACGCAGTATTTT. Residues: CASSLREGRTDTQYF.

In this sample, this clone turned up once. V usage is TRBV7-2 and J usage is TRBJ2-1; perhaps TRBD2 as D (6 bases). V was pared by 5 bases and J by 13 bases, with 18 bases between. The CDR3 covers 13 residues. Germline CDR1 reads SGHTA; CDR2 reads FQGNSA. CDR3 nucleotides: TGTGCCAGCAGCCCAGCTACCGGGACTCCTCAGTTCTTC. Translation gives CASSPATGTPQFF.

The J gene is TRBJ1-2, the V gene TRBV4-2; D possibly corresponds to TRBD1 (6 bases). Germline-derived CDR1 and CDR2 are LGHNA and YNFKEQ. V was clipped by 1 base and J by 4 bases, with 10 bases between them. The CDR3 runs 14 residues. The CDR3 spells CASSQAGGGYGYTF. The CDR3 nucleotides read TGTGCCAGCAGCCAAGCGGGGGGCGGCTATGGCTACACCTTC.

The J gene is TRBJ2-1, the V gene TRBV9, with 7 bases fitting TRBD2. There are 14 residues in the CDR3. V trimming: 0 bases; J trimming: 10 bases; junction bases outside the gene matches: 7. Per germline, CDR1 SGDLS and CDR2 YYNGEE. The CDR3 sequence: CASSVATAGDEQFF. CDR3 coding DNA: TGTGCCAGCAGCGTAGCCACCGCGGGAGACGAGCAGTTCTTC. Full variable domain (outside the CDR3, taken from reference TRBV9 and TRBJ2-1): DSGVTQTPKHLITATGQRVTLRCSPRSGDLSVYWYQQSLDQGLQFLIQYYNGEERAKGNILERFSAQQFPDLHSELNLSSLELGDSALYFCASSVATAGDEQFFGPGTRLTVL.

This chain connects TRBV27 to TRBJ2-7, with 8 nucleotides matching TRBD1. This CDR3 spans 16 amino acids. Germline trimming cut 7 bases from V and 1 base from J; bases unmatched to any gene: 12. From germline, CDR1 is MNHEY and CDR2 SMNVEV (reference sequence). The CDR3 DNA reads as TGTGCCAGCACCCGAATCGGGACAGGCCTTTCCTACGAGCAGTACTTC. Protein product: CASTRIGTGLSYEQYF.

This chain connects TRBV7-9 to TRBJ1-2; 7 bases line up with TRBD1. There are 13 residues in the CDR3. Germline values: CDR1 SEHNR, CDR2 FQNEAQ (reference sequence). Trimming removed 4 bases from V and 4 bases from J; junction bases left unmatched: 3. The CDR3 DNA sequence: TGTGCCAGCAGCTATGGACAGGCCTATGGCTACACCTTC. It specifies CASSYGQAYGYTF.

Only a few counts were recorded for this clone. This chain's CDR3 is CASSWETGGDTIYF. CDR3 in DNA: TGTGCCAGCAGCTGGGAGACAGGGGGTGACACCATATATTTT. The rearrangement joins TRBV13 to TRBJ1-3; 9 bases align to TRBD1. From germline, CDR1 is PRHDT and CDR2 FYEKMQ (reference sequence). CDR3 length: 14 residues. V lost 4 bases and J lost 8; bases outside the gene matches: 6.

Remarks on this clone: Other nucleotide sequences in the sample specify the same CDR3. The chain couples TRBV5-1 to TRBJ2-2; no firm D call. Trimming cost V 0 bases and J 4 bases, with 4 bases left between them. Germline CDR1 SGHRS, CDR2 YFSETQ. The length of the CDR3 is 13 residues. The CDR3, as DNA: TGCGCCAGCAGCTTGGAGGGCACCGGGGAGCTGTTTTTT. Amino acids: CASSLEGTGELFF.